The next 30 T cell receptor beta chains were all read from a single sample in a study of molecular identifiers for immune sequencing clone quantification. Via MiXCR, TCRdb re-called the PCR reads, giving one row per CDR3 protein. The sample lists some 91,000 distinct CDR3 sequences, around 24% occurring once. Sequencing used naive CD8+ T cells from blood, with Jurkat cell RNA spiked in. The subset was: FACS-sorted CD8+CD4-CCR7+CD45RA+ naive T cells. The source of these receptors is a human donor in good health. Some libraries in this study had Jurkat cell RNA spiked in.

This clonotype has a count of ten or more. The chain is built from TRBV28 and TRBJ1-4; D remains ambiguous. Germline assignment: CDR1 MDHEN and CDR2 SYDVKM. V was shortened by 4 bases and J by 0 bases, with 12 bases between the two germline ends. This CDR3 is built from 16 residues. CDR3: CASSSGSKATNEKLFF. The DNA of the CDR3 is TGTGCCAGCAGTTCGGGCAGTAAAGCAACTAATGAAAAACTGTTTTTT.

This clonotype was seen only a few times. A much larger clonotype is one base distant, so this may be a read error. The CDR3 coding sequence is TGTGCCAGCGGCCTGATGAAGCGGGAATGGCACGAGCAGTACTTC. It encodes CASGLMKREWHEQYF. The V gene is TRBV3-1, the J gene TRBJ2-7, with 7 positions matching TRBD2. J was trimmed by 5 bases and V by 8 bases; bases with no gene match: 15. The CDR3 has 15 amino acids. From germline, CDR1 is LGHDT and CDR2 YNNKEL (reference sequence).

This clonotype has only a few counts. The junction departs from the called germline gene at one end, perhaps through a read error. The chain employs TRBV7-7 and TRBJ2-3, with D maybe TRBD2 (6 bases). The CDR3 covers 13 residues. The germline V gene has CDR1 SSHAT and CDR2 FNYEAQ (reference sequence). The CDR3 region has the DNA TGTGCTAGCAGCTGGGACTTAAGAAATACGCAGTATTTT. This gives the protein CASSWDLRNTQYF.

At least ten counts were recorded for this clonotype. The chain has TRBV6-5 and TRBJ2-6; TRBD1 matches 7 bases. Germline CDR1 is MNHEY and CDR2 is SVGAGI. With V trimmed by 0 bases and J by 2 bases, 13 bases remained unmatched. The CDR3 has 20 amino acids. CDR3 sequence reads: CASSYSGRAGGPPGANVLTF. CDR3 coding DNA: TGTGCCAGCAGTTACTCTGGTAGGGCAGGGGGACCACCTGGGGCCAACGTCCTGACTTTC.

To note about this clonotype: Just one base apart from a much larger clone, this may be a read error. The chain uses TRBV19 and TRBJ2-7; no reliable D call. Per the germline V gene, CDR1 is LNHDA and CDR2 is SQIVND (reference sequence). V lost 4 bases, J lost 5 bases, and 9 bases lay in between. This CDR3 is built from 12 residues. The CDR3 DNA follows: TGTGCCAGTAGTACGGGTTTGAACGAGCAGTACTTC. Its protein is CASSTGLNEQYF. The complete variable domain, with remaining parts taken from reference TRBV19 and TRBJ2-7, reads DGGITQSPKYLFRKEGQNVTLSCEQNLNHDAMYWYRQDPGQGLRLIYYSQIVNDFQKGDIAEGYSVSREKKESFPLTVTSAQKNPTAFYLCASSTGLNEQYFGPGTRLTVT.

This clonotype was counted ten times or more. This rearrangement joins TRBV6-5 to TRBJ1-1; 9 bases are shared with TRBD1. Trimming removed 0 bases from V and 5 bases from J; junction bases left unmatched: 7. The CDR3 consists of 16 residues. Germline values: CDR1 MNHEY, CDR2 SVGAGI. CDR3 DNA sequence: TGTGCCAGCAGTTACTCCCGGGACAGGGCTCGGACTGAAGCTTTCTTT. Amino acid sequence: CASSYSRDRARTEAFF.

The V gene is TRBV19, the J gene TRBJ1-1, with D perhaps TRBD1 (5 bases). V was pared by 4 bases and J by 10 bases, with 22 bases between. The CDR3 has 15 residues. Germline V gene lookup returns CDR1 LNHDA and CDR2 SQIVND (reference sequence). CDR3 residues: CASSSGPGPYPAAFF. CDR3 DNA: TGTGCCAGTAGTAGCGGCCCGGGGCCGTACCCTGCAGCTTTCTTT.

Worth noting for this clonotype: This clone may be a read error of a much larger clone one base away. V gene TRBV5-3 combines with J gene TRBJ2-7; 7 positions match TRBD1. TRBV5-3 is known as an ORF, though its function is uncertain. This CDR3 is built from 16 residues. CDR3: CASSLGPGQSSYGQYF. The CDR3 DNA is TGTGCCAGCAGCTTGGGGCCGGGACAGAGTTCCTACGGGCAGTACTTC.

Of note for this clonotype: This may be a read error, as it is one base from a much larger clone. The V call is TRBV7-2, the J call TRBJ1-2; D uncertain. The ends were cut back, 5 bases at V and 7 bases at J, with 20 bases in the middle. The CDR3 loop spans 15 amino acids. In germline, CDR1 is SGHTA, CDR2 FQGNSA. CDR3 nucleotide sequence: TGTGCCAGCAGCCGGGAGTTATCTGGGATCAGTGGCTACACCTTC. It codes for CASSRELSGISGYTF.

Worth noting for this clonotype: Mismatch with germline at one junction end may stem from a read error. The chain employs TRBV25-1 and TRBJ2-7; D gene ambiguous. Germline loops: CDR1 MGHDK, CDR2 SYGVNS. CDR3 length equals 15 residues. The CDR3 protein is CASSESVGPNYAQSF. The CDR3 bases are TGTGCCAGCAGTGAATCTGTGGGCCCGAACTACGCGCAGTCCTTC.

This clonotype was counted only a few times. V and J are TRBV6-1 and TRBJ2-1; TRBD1 aligns across 7 bases. Per the germline V gene, CDR1 is MNHNS and CDR2 is SASEGT. V shed 8 bases, J shed 7 bases, and the junction held 29 bases outside the gene matches. The CDR3 length is 20 residues. CDR3 in DNA: TGTGCCAGCCCTACCCCGTCTGGGGATATTCAGGGGGAGCTTGCTAATGAGCAGTTCTTC. Translated, it gives CASPTPSGDIQGELANEQFF.

This clonotype was seen repeatedly, ten times or more. The genes are TRBV29-1 and TRBJ1-1; D possibly corresponds to TRBD1 (5 bases). Per the germline V gene, CDR1 is SQVTM and CDR2 is ANQGSEA. V gave up 3 bases and J gave up 3 bases, with 11 bases separating them. This CDR3 has 13 amino acids. CDR3 sequence (DNA): TGCAGCGTTGATGAGGGGAGGGACACTGAAGCTTTCTTT. As protein: CSVDEGRDTEAFF.

This clonotype appeared many times. This chain links TRBV6-1 with TRBJ2-7, with 9 bases fitting TRBD1. Looked up from germline, CDR1 is MNHNS and CDR2 is SASEGT. The CDR3 contains 15 residues. After removal of 6 bases from V and 5 bases from J, the junction contained 11 bases not matched to a gene. The CDR3 loop is CASSNRGHFMDEQYF. DNA of the CDR3: TGTGCCAGCAGCAACAGGGGGCACTTTATGGACGAGCAGTACTTC.

This clonotype appeared many times. This chain links TRBV7-9 with TRBJ1-1; D unclear. The CDR3 length is 13 residues. The germline CDR1 and CDR2 sequences are SEHNR and FQNEAQ (reference sequence). The V and J ends lost 5 bases and 5 bases respectively, with 12 bases between them. Here the CDR3 reads CASSANMRTEAFF. In DNA, the CDR3 is TGTGCCAGCAGCGCAAATATGAGGACTGAAGCTTTCTTT.

Ten or more counts support this clonotype. The rearrangement joins TRBV29-1 to TRBJ2-7, with 8 bases that match TRBD1. The V segment lost 6 bases and the J segment 3 bases; nucleotides outside the gene matches: 7. The germline V gene has CDR1 SQVTM and CDR2 ANQGSEA. The CDR3 contains 13 residues. The CDR3 region has the DNA TGCAGCGTCGCGACAGGGGCCGGCTACGAGCAGTACTTC. The encoded protein is CSVATGAGYEQYF.

Note on this clonotype: One end of the junction varies from germline; a read error may be responsible. The chain couples TRBV14 to TRBJ2-7; TRBD2 matches 9 bases. Germline CDR1 reads SGHDN; CDR2 reads FVKESK. The CDR3 sequence is 15 residues long. The CDR3 region has the DNA TGTGCCAGCCGCCAAGGCCGCGGGGGGGGGTACGAGCAGTACTTC. It specifies CASRQGRGGGYEQYF.

There are many counts of this clonotype. The chain uses TRBV5-1 and TRBJ2-5; 7 nucleotides line up with TRBD1. The CDR3 is 16 residues long. Germline trimming cut 3 bases from V and 3 bases from J; bases unmatched to any gene: 11. CDR1 is SGHRS and CDR2 is YFSETQ in the germline V gene. This CDR3 reads CASSSRVDRVEETQYF. The CDR3 nucleotides read TGCGCCAGCAGCTCCCGAGTCGACAGGGTTGAAGAGACCCAGTACTTC.

This clonotype appeared many times. The rearrangement uses TRBV29-1 and TRBJ1-2; D is possibly TRBD1 (6 bases). The CDR3 loop spans 13 amino acids. Trimming took off 8 bases at V and 5 bases at J, with 18 bases between the two ends. Germline assignment: CDR1 SQVTM and CDR2 ANQGSEA. CDR3 protein: CSSGDGTLYGYTF. CDR3 nucleotides: TGCAGCTCTGGGGACGGGACATTGTATGGCTACACCTTC.

About this clonotype: A much larger clone lies a single base off, so this may be a read error. It is likely a read error, because the conserved phenylalanine at the end of the CDR3 is missing. The chain is built from TRBV4-3 and TRBJ2-7; 9 bases align to TRBD1. Trimming took 2 bases from V and 7 from J; bases not matched to a gene: 9. The CDR3 totals 15 residues. CDR1 and CDR2 from the germline V gene are LGHNA and YSLEER. CDR3 residues: CASSQPGQGKDEQYL. The CDR3 nucleotides are TGCGCCAGCAGCCAACCGGGACAGGGAAAGGATGAGCAGTACCTC.

Worth noting for this clonotype: This may come from a read error, since a much larger clone is one base off. The J gene is TRBJ2-7, the V gene TRBV4-1; D is ambiguous. Germline-derived CDR1 and CDR2 are MGHRA and YSYEKL. The CDR3 has 11 amino acids. CDR3 loop: CARSHIGEQYF. DNA for the CDR3: TGCGCCCGCAGCCATATAGGCGAGCAGTACTTC.

This rearrangement joins TRBV4-3 to TRBJ2-2; the D gene is possibly TRBD1 (5 bases). V lost 0 bases, J lost 6 bases, and 8 bases lay in between. The germline CDR1 and CDR2 sequences are LGHNA and YSLEER. The CDR3 has 14 amino acids. Written as DNA, the CDR3 is TGCGCCAGCAGCCAAGATGGGGCCCCCGGGGAGCTGTTTTTT. This gives the protein CASSQDGAPGELFF.

Comment on this clonotype: A much larger clone lies one base from this, so it may be a read error. The V call is TRBV27, the J call TRBJ2-1; possible D gene TRBD1, 5 bases. Per germline, CDR1 MNHEY and CDR2 SMNVEV (reference sequence). V gave up 6 bases and J gave up 8 bases, with 11 bases separating them. The CDR3 sequence is 12 residues long. The CDR3 is CASSTGYDEQFF. The CDR3 nucleotides read TGTGCCAGCAGCACAGGTTACGATGAGCAGTTCTTC.

This clonotype appeared many times. V and J are TRBV9 and TRBJ1-1, with D tentatively TRBD1 (5 bases). V was pared by 0 bases and J by 5 bases, with 8 bases between. CDR1 is SGDLS, CDR2 YYNGEE, per germline. There are 13 residues in the CDR3. DNA for the CDR3: TGTGCCAGCAGCGTAGCTTGGGGGACTGAAGCTTTCTTT. Residues: CASSVAWGTEAFF.

V and J are TRBV20-1 and TRBJ2-7; a weak D match, TRBD2 (5 bases). Germline V gives CDR1 DFQATT, CDR2 SNEGSKA (reference sequence). There are 13 residues in the CDR3. V lost 6 bases and J 5 bases, leaving 17 bases between the germline ends. The CDR3 DNA reads TGCAGTGCCGACTCACTAGGACCTGACGAGCAGTACTTC. Translating it yields CSADSLGPDEQYF.

This clonotype was counted ten times or more. The gene calls are TRBV5-4 and TRBJ1-1; no clear D gene. The ends were cut back, 0 bases at V and 4 bases at J, with 7 bases in the middle. The CDR3 sequence is 13 residues long. Per germline, CDR1 SGHNT and CDR2 YYREEE (reference sequence). CDR3 nucleotide sequence: TGTGCCAGCAGCTTGGAGTGGGGCACTGAAGCTTTCTTT. Residues: CASSLEWGTEAFF.

This clonotype was recorded once. The V call is TRBV12-3 or TRBV12-4, the J call TRBJ2-3; D tentatively fits TRBD1 or TRBD2 (6 bases each). The CDR3 loop spans 15 amino acids. Trimming removed 3 bases from V and 2 bases from J, with 12 bases in between. The CDR3 DNA sequence: TGTGCCAGCAGTTTTGAGGCGGGACACACAGATACGCAGTATTTT. Translated: CASSFEAGHTDTQYF.

This clonotype was seen a handful of times. V is TRBV6-2 or TRBV6-3 and J is TRBJ2-1; D unresolved. V dropped 1 base and J dropped 10 bases, with 8 bases sitting between them. This CDR3 region has 12 residues. Germline assignment: CDR1 MNHEY and CDR2 SVGEGT. The DNA for the CDR3 is TGTGCCAGCAGTTACTGGCGTTCAGAGCAGTTCTTC. Protein sequence: CASSYWRSEQFF.

As regards this clonotype: A much larger clone lies a single base off, so this may be a read error. V and J are TRBV29-1 and TRBJ1-1, with a possible D match to TRBD1 (5 bases). Per the germline V gene, CDR1 is SQVTM and CDR2 is ANQGSEA. The CDR3 is made up of 15 amino acids. With 4 bases removed from V and 4 bases from J, the gap between germline ends came to 19 bases. Here the CDR3 reads CSVVGGINTGTEAFF. Here the CDR3 DNA reads TGCAGCGTTGTTGGGGGGATTAATACGGGCACTGAAGCTTTCTTT. Full variable domain (rest looked up from reference TRBV29-1 and TRBJ1-1): SAVISQKPSRDICQRGTSLTIQCQVDSQVTMMFWYRQQPGQSLTLIATANQGSEATYESGFVIDKFPISRPNLTFSTLTVSNMSPEDSSIYLCSVVGGINTGTEAFFGQGTRLTVV.

This clonotype was counted only a few times. J is TRBJ2-7 and V is TRBV9; 9 positions agree with TRBD2. Per germline, CDR1 SGDLS and CDR2 YYNGEE. There are 15 residues in the CDR3. V dropped 4 bases and J dropped 7; count of bases not matched to a gene: 12. CDR3 residues: CASSSRLAAAEEQYF. CDR3 DNA sequence: TGTGCCAGCAGCTCTAGACTAGCGGCGGCGGAAGAGCAGTACTTC.

This clonotype was found many times. The chain is built from TRBV28 and TRBJ2-1, with D perhaps TRBD1 or TRBD2 (6 bases each). This CDR3 contains 16 residues. Germline lookup yields CDR1 MDHEN and CDR2 SYDVKM. Trimming removed 5 bases from V and 5 bases from J, with 19 bases in between. Here the CDR3 reads CASSPLEGETHNEQFF. The CDR3 coding sequence is TGTGCCAGCAGTCCGTTGGAGGGGGAGACCCACAATGAGCAGTTCTTC.